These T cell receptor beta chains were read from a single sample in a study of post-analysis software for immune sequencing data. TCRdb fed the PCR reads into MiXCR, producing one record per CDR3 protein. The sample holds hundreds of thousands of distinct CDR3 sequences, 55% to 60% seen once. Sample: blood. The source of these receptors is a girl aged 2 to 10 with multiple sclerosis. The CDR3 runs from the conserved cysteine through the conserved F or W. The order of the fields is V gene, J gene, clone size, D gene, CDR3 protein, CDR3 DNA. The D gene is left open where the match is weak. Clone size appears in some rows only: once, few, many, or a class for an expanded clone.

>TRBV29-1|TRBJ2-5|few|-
CSAIPSGLSGETQYF
TGCAGCGCAATACCCTCCGGACTTTCGGGAGAGACCCAGTACTTC
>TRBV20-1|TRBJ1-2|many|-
CSASSAGADYGYTF
TGCAGTGCTAGTAGTGCAGGGGCGGACTATGGCTACACCTTC
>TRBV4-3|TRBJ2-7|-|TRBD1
CAGSQGRLQGSYEQYF
TGCGCCGGCAGCCAAGGCAGGCTACAGGGGTCCTACGAGCAGTACTTC
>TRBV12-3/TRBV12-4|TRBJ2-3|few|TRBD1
CASSVGTGATDTQYF
TGTGCCAGCAGTGTTGGGACAGGGGCCACAGATACGCAGTATTTT
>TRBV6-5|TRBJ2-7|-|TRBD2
CASSRNRAGVSYEQYF
TGTGCCAGCAGCAGGAACCGGGCGGGAGTATCCTACGAGCAGTACTTC
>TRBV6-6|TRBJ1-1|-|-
CASSDTHRTLNTEAFF
TGTGCCAGCAGTGATACCCACCGGACCTTAAACACTGAAGCTTTCTTT
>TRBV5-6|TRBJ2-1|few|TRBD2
CASSLPSGGAAYNEQFF
TGTGCCAGCAGCTTGCCTAGCGGGGGGGCAGCCTACAATGAGCAGTTCTTC
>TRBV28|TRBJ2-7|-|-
CASIFYEQYF
TGTGCCAGCATTTTCTACGAGCAGTACTTC
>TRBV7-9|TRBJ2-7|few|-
CATTRKGSYEQYF
TGTGCCACCACCCGAAAGGGGAGCTACGAGCAGTACTTC
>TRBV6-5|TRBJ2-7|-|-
CASSYSWGDSYEQYF
TGTGCCAGCAGTTACTCATGGGGGGACTCCTACGAGCAGTACTTC
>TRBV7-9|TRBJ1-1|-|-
CASSPPSREGTETFF
TGTGCCAGCAGCCCCCCAAGCAGGGAAGGCACTGAAACTTTCTTT
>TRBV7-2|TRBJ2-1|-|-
CASSYYPVTYNEQFF
TGTGCCAGCAGCTATTATCCGGTTACCTACAATGAGCAGTTCTTC
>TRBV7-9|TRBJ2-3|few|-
CASSSPWGSPTDTQYF
TGTGCCAGCAGCTCGCCTTGGGGGTCCCCCACAGATACGCAGTATTTT
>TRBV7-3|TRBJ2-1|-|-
CASSYRPNEQFF
TGTGCCAGCAGCTACCGGCCCAATGAGCAGTTCTTC
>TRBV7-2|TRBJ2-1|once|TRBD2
CASSFSGGGNEQFF
TGTGCCAGCAGCTTTAGCGGGGGGGGTAATGAGCAGTTCTTC
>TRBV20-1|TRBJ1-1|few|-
CSARGSMNTEAFF
TGCAGTGCTAGAGGCAGCATGAACACTGAAGCTTTCTTT
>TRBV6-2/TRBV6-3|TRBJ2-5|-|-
CASTDLGGGNGETQYF
TGTGCCAGCACCGACCTCGGAGGGGGGAATGGAGAGACCCAGTACTTC
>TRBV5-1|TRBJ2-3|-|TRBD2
CASSWTSSGSMNTQYF
TGCGCCAGCAGCTGGACCAGTAGCGGGAGCATGAATACGCAGTATTTT
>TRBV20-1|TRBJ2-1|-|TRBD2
CSARGVERGYNEQFF
TGCAGTGCTAGAGGGGTAGAGCGGGGTTACAATGAGCAGTTCTTC
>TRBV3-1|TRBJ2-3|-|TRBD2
CASSRDPGTSGTDTQYF
TGTGCCAGCAGCCGGGATCCCGGGACTAGCGGAACAGATACGCAGTATTTT
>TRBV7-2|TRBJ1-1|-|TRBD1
CASSWGDRRNTEAFF
TGTGCCAGCAGCTGGGGGGACAGGCGGAACACTGAAGCTTTCTTT
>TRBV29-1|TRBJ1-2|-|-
CSARQLQGTYGYTF
TGCAGCGCCCGCCAGCTCCAGGGTACCTATGGCTACACCTTC
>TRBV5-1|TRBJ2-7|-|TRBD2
CASSAGLAGGTYEQYF
TGCGCCAGCAGCGCGGGACTAGCGGGAGGAACCTACGAGCAGTACTTC
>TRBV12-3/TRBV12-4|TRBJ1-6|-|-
CASSLAGTRSPLHF
TGTGCCAGCAGTTTGGCCGGGACGAGGTCACCCCTCCACTTT
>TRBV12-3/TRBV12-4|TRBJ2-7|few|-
CASSLVTSYEQYF
TGTGCCAGCAGTTTAGTGACATCCTACGAGCAGTACTTC
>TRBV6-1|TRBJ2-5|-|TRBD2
CASSALAGYETQYF
TGTGCCAGCAGTGCTCTAGCGGGATATGAGACCCAGTACTTC
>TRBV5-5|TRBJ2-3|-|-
CVSSAQGFTDTQYF
TGTGTCAGCAGCGCACAGGGTTTCACAGATACGCAGTATTTT
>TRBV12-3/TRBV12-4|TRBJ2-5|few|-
CASRGGFRQQYF
TGTGCCAGCAGGGGGGGCTTTCGTCAGCAGTACTTC
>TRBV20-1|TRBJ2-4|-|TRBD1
CSAAGGGAKNIQYF
TGCAGTGCTGCAGGGGGCGGCGCCAAAAACATTCAGTACTTC
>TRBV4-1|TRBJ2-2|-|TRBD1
CASSQSGGGTGELFF
TGCGCCAGCAGCCAGTCAGGGGGCGGCACCGGGGAGCTGTTTTTT
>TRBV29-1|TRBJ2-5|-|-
CSVGRTTYQETQYF
TGCAGCGTTGGACGGACTACGTACCAAGAGACCCAGTACTTC
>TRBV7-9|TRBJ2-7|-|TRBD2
CASSFASGGEQYF
TGTGCCAGCAGCTTCGCGTCGGGAGGCGAGCAGTACTTC
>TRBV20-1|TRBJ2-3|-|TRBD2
CSAREGGLGPLHDTQYF
TGCAGTGCTAGAGAAGGGGGACTAGGACCCCTCCACGATACGCAGTATTTT
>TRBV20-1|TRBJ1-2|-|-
CSAKGGKIVNGYTF
TGCAGTGCTAAGGGGGGCAAGATCGTTAATGGCTACACCTTC
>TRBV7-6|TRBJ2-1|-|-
CASSPSDNEQFF
TGTGCCAGCAGCCCCAGTGACAATGAGCAGTTCTTC
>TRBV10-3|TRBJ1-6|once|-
CAISDPAYNSPLHF
TGTGCCATCAGCGATCCGGCCTATAATTCACCCCTCCACTTT
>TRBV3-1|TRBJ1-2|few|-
CASSQQIANYGYTF
TGTGCCAGCAGCCAACAGATAGCTAACTATGGCTACACCTTC
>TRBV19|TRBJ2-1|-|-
CASSKQGFLAGGLGNEQFF
TGTGCCAGTAGTAAGCAGGGATTTCTAGCCGGGGGGCTCGGCAATGAGCAGTTCTTC
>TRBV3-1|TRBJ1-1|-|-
CASSQVSGYTEAFF
TGTGCCAGCAGCCAAGTATCCGGGTACACTGAAGCTTTCTTT
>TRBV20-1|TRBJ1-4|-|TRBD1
CSARSRGQEKLFF
TGCAGTGCTAGATCCAGGGGGCAGGAAAAACTGTTTTTT
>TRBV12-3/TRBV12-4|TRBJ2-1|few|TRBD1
CASSPQDRDFDNEQFF
TGTGCCAGCAGTCCCCAGGACAGGGACTTCGACAATGAGCAGTTCTTC
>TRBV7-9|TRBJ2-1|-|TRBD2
CASSLLGGGDSSYNEQFF
TGTGCCAGCAGCTTATTAGGCGGGGGAGATTCCTCCTACAATGAGCAGTTCTTC
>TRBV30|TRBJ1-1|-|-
CAWSLSLNTEAFF
TGTGCCTGGAGTTTATCACTGAACACTGAAGCTTTCTTT
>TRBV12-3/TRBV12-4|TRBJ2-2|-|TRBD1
CASSRGDRGVGELFF
TGTGCCAGCAGTCGGGGAGACAGGGGAGTCGGGGAGCTGTTTTTT
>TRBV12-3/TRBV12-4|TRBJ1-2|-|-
CASSTGPEGGGYTF
TGTGCCAGCAGTACCGGACCCGAAGGTGGTGGCTACACCTTC
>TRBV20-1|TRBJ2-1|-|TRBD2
CSASGGRVNEQFF
TGCAGTGCTAGCGGGGGGAGAGTCAATGAGCAGTTCTTC
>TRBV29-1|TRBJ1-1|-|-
CSVGGGAANTEAFF
TGCAGCGTTGGTGGGGGGGCAGCGAACACTGAAGCTTTCTTT
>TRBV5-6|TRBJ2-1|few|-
CASSLVGIDEQFF
TGTGCCAGCAGCTTGGTTGGGATCGATGAGCAGTTCTTC
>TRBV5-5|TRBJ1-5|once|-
CASSLVQAINQPQHF
TGTGCCAGCAGCTTGGTGCAGGCGATCAATCAGCCCCAGCATTTT
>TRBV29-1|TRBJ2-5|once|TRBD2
CSVELVAGGPMETQYF
TGCAGCGTTGAATTGGTAGCGGGGGGGCCAATGGAGACCCAGTACTTC
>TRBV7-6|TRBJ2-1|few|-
CASSLQEGAAEQFF
TGTGCCAGCAGCTTGCAGGAGGGAGCGGCTGAGCAGTTCTTC
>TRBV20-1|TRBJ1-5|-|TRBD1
CSASPGQAYSNQPQHF
TGCAGTGCTTCCCCGGGACAGGCCTATAGCAATCAGCCCCAGCATTTT
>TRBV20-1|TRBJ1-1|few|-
CSARDRRVSEAFF
TGCAGTGCTAGAGATCGCCGTGTTTCTGAAGCTTTCTTT
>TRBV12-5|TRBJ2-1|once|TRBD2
CASGPMGLAGFSEQFF
TGTGCTAGTGGTCCGATGGGACTAGCGGGATTTAGTGAGCAGTTCTTC
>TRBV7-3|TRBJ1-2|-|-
CASSPSGGLRGGYTF
TGTGCCAGCAGCCCCAGTGGGGGGCTAAGAGGTGGCTACACCTTC
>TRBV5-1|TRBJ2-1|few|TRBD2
CASSTGTSGTNEQFF
TGCGCCAGCAGCACCGGGACTAGCGGGACCAATGAGCAGTTCTTC
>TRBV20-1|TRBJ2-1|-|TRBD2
CSAGRSGGDNEQFF
TGCAGTGCTGGGCGGAGCGGGGGTGACAATGAGCAGTTCTTC
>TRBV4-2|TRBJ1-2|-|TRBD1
CASSPPQGATNYGYTF
TGTGCCAGCAGCCCCCCCCAGGGGGCTACTAACTATGGCTACACCTTC
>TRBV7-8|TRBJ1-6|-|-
CASSSDPGPNNSPLHF
TGTGCCAGCAGCTCAGATCCGGGACCCAATAATTCACCCCTCCACTTT
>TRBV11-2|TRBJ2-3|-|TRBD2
CASSFSLAGHTDTQYF
TGTGCCAGCAGCTTTTCACTAGCGGGGCACACAGATACGCAGTATTTT